Following are 2 T cell receptor beta chains from one sample sequenced in a study of T cell responses to AZD1222 COVID-19 vaccine. Clones were sequenced by immunoSEQ multiplex PCR, and TCRdb holds only the in-frame ones, with some missing. The sample consists of about 120,000 clones, around 91% of them appearing once. The material was peripheral blood, obtained on day 0 of AZD1222 vaccination. These receptors originate from an adult in good health.

The J gene is TRBJ1-2, the V gene TRBV28, with TRBD1 matching over 9 bases. CDR3 length: 13 amino acids. Trimming took 4 bases from V and 5 from J; bases not matched to a gene: 2. Germline CDR1 and CDR2: MDHEN and SYDVKM. The CDR3 DNA reads TGTGCCAGCAGTTCCGGACAGGGGTATGGCTACACCTTC. Encoded protein: CASSSGQGYGYTF.

This clone was picked up one time. The rearrangement uses TRBV25-1 and TRBJ1-4, with 7 bases lining up with TRBD1. This CDR3 spans 16 amino acids. Looked up from germline, CDR1 is MGHDK and CDR2 is SYGVNS. The V and J ends lost 5 bases and 1 base, in that order; junction bases with no gene match: 7. The CDR3 DNA follows: TGTGCCAGCAGTAGGGGACAGATACGAACTAATGAAAAACTGTTTTTT. As protein: CASSRGQIRTNEKLFF.